The clone carrying this T cell receptor (beta chain) was counted a few times. Germline CDR1 and CDR2: MNHEY and SMNVEV (reference sequence). J gave up 1 base and V 4 bases, and 6 bases lay outside the gene matches. The CDR3 spans 16 residues. The entry originates in a study of response to subunit inactivated influenza vaccine. TCRdb used MiXCR to reprocess the RT-PCR reads, holding one entry per CDR3 protein. The repertoire consists of 710,000 or so distinct CDR3 sequences, with 15% to 19% occurring once and the leading ten covering approximately 10%. The J gene is TRBJ1-1, the V gene TRBV27; 10 bases fit TRBD1. The sequencing here drew on PBMCs from blood, taken 12 days after vaccination. The TCR was taken from a man aged 45-65 years who received an inactivated influenza vaccine. CDR3: CASSSDRGRGNTEAFF. DNA of the CDR3: TGTGCCAGCAGTTCCGACAGGGGGCGGGGGAACACTGAAGCTTTCTTT.